This passage covers 5 T cell receptor beta chains from one sample sequenced in a study of T cell responses to AZD1222 COVID-19 vaccine. Produced via immunoSEQ multiplex PCR; TCRdb's table is partial and in-frame only. This table has some 80,000 clones, approximately 80% appearing once. The material sequenced was peripheral blood, taken 28 days after the second dose of the MenACWY control vaccine. These receptors were obtained from an adult who received the MenACWY meningococcal vaccine as a control.

V usage is TRBV27 and J usage is TRBJ1-1; D might be TRBD1 (5 bases). The V gene lost 8 bases and the J gene lost 4 bases, with 11 bases spanning the gap. The V gene's germline CDR1 is MNHEY and CDR2 SMNVEV (reference sequence). The CDR3 is made up of 12 amino acids. Here the CDR3 reads CASGIRGTEAFF. CDR3 bases: TGTGCCAGCGGCATAAGGGGCACTGAAGCTTTCTTT.

The chain joins TRBV30 to TRBJ1-2, with D unclear. V lost 5 bases to trimming and J lost 4 bases, with 20 bases between them. Germline CDR1 GTSNPN, CDR2 SVGIG (reference sequence). CDR3 length: 15 residues. The CDR3 is CAWDVTGNPTYGYTF. The CDR3 DNA follows: TGTGCCTGGGATGTCACCGGGAATCCAACCTATGGCTACACCTTC. The variable domain in full, with the rest retrieved from reference TRBV30 and TRBJ1-2, is SQTIHQWPATLVQPVGSPLSLECTVEGTSNPNLYWYRQAAGRGLQLLFYSVGIGQISSEVPQNLSASRPQDRQFILSSKKLLLSDSGFYLCAWDVTGNPTYGYTFGSGTRLTVV.

The V call is TRBV5-1, the J call TRBJ1-2; no clear D gene. V was pared by 0 bases and J by 1 base, with 10 bases between. The CDR3 sequence is 15 residues long. Germline CDR1 SGHRS, CDR2 YFSETQ. Here the CDR3 reads CASSLALGNNYGYTF. Here the CDR3 DNA reads TGCGCCAGCAGCTTGGCTCTAGGGAATAACTATGGCTACACCTTC.

The chain couples TRBV7-2 to TRBJ2-2; D possibly corresponds to TRBD1 (6 bases). The CDR3 totals 17 residues. Between the trimmed V and J ends, which lost 0 bases and 6 bases, there was a span of 17 bases. Germline assignment: CDR1 SGHTA and CDR2 FQGNSA. CDR3 sequence (DNA): TGTGCCAGCAGCTTAGCCCACAGGGAAGGGATCTCCGGGGAGCTGTTTTTT. Translating it yields CASSLAHREGISGELFF.

The chain is built from TRBV6-5 and TRBJ1-2; D is perhaps TRBD1 (6 bases). In germline, CDR1 is MNHEY, CDR2 SVGAGI. Trimming stripped 11 bases from V and 1 base from J, with 17 bases between. The CDR3 sequence is 14 residues long. The CDR3 loop reads CARRTVGDNYGYTF. In DNA form, the CDR3 reads TGTGCCCGACGGACAGTTGGTGATAACTATGGCTACACCTTC.